Detailed here is one T cell receptor (beta chain). The antigen is not known. Generated by immunoSEQ multiplex PCR, the TCRdb table keeps only in-frame clones and is missing some. Of 100,000 or so clones listed, 85% to 90% are singletons. Germline values: CDR1 SNHLY, CDR2 FYNNEI. The CDR3 loop spans 12 amino acids. Trimming took 7 bases from V and 5 from J, leaving 11 bases between them. This record belongs to a study of T cell responses to AZD1222 COVID-19 vaccine. Study observations and caveats: Spike-specific TCR repertoires showed rising breadth and depth after two AZD1222 doses. Targeting of unmutated variant regions was reportedly seen in nearly half of spike-specific TCRs.

V usage is TRBV2 and J usage is TRBJ1-1; D gene unclear. The source of this sequence is an adult in good health. Sequencing was performed on peripheral blood, taken on day 0 of AZD1222 vaccination. The CDR3 region has the DNA TGTGCCAGCATGCTGGGTCTAACTGAAGCTTTCTTT. Translating it yields CASMLGLTEAFF.